These 13 T cell receptor beta chains originate from one sample sequenced in a study of response to subunit inactivated influenza vaccine. TCRdb analysed the RT-PCR reads with MiXCR anew, one entry per CDR3 protein. The repertoire includes about 780,000 distinct CDR3 sequences, about 18% of them detected once, and roughly 10% sits in the top ten. The specimen comprised PBMCs from blood, sampled more than 4 days after vaccination. The source is a man over 45 who received an inactivated influenza vaccine.

This clonotype has only a few counts. This chain connects TRBV6-1 to TRBJ2-7; possibly TRBD1 for D (6 bases). In germline, CDR1 is MNHNS, CDR2 SASEGT. Trimming left V 5 bases short and J 4 bases short, with 15 bases between. This CDR3 contains 14 residues. The CDR3 region has the DNA TGTGCCAGCAGTCTCCGGACAGTTATATACGAGCAGTACTTC. Translated, it gives CASSLRTVIYEQYF.

This clonotype was seen repeatedly, ten times or more. This chain connects TRBV11-1 to TRBJ2-1; D remains unclear. CDR1 is SGHAT, CDR2 FQDESV, per germline (reference sequence). V gave up 0 bases and J gave up 9 bases, with 6 bases separating them. CDR3 length equals 12 residues. The CDR3 spells CASSLAFGEQFF. The CDR3 coding sequence is TGTGCCAGCAGCTTAGCGTTCGGTGAGCAGTTCTTC.

This chain joins TRBV6-1 and TRBJ2-5; D uncertain. CDR3 length: 15 amino acids. Germline CDR1 is MNHNS and CDR2 is SASEGT. V lost 9 bases and J 3 bases, leaving 20 bases between the germline ends. CDR3 region: CARTHLGMGKETQYF. In nucleotides, the CDR3 is TGTGCCAGAACCCACCTGGGGATGGGGAAAGAGACCCAGTACTTC.

V usage is TRBV6-5 and J usage is TRBJ1-4; D call uncertain. The germline gives CDR1 MNHEY, CDR2 SVGAGI. The CDR3 consists of 12 residues. V was clipped by 4 bases and J by 5 bases, with 5 bases between them. Written as DNA, the CDR3 is TGTGCCAGCAGTTCTTTGAATGAAAAACTGTTTTTT. Amino acid sequence: CASSSLNEKLFF.

This chain joins TRBV7-9 and TRBJ2-1; 10 bases agree with TRBD2. CDR3 length: 15 amino acids. Germline V lookup: CDR1 SEHNR, CDR2 FQNEAQ (reference sequence). V dropped 5 bases and J dropped 7; count of bases not matched to a gene: 8. The CDR3 DNA reads TGTGCCAGCAGCAGAGCGGGGGGGCCGGGGAATGAGCAGTTCTTC. Translation gives CASSRAGGPGNEQFF. The full variable domain, completed using reference TRBV7-9 and TRBJ2-1, is DTGVSQNPRHKITKRGQNVTFRCDPISEHNRLYWYRQTLGQGPEFLTYFQNEAQLEKSRLLSDRFSAERPKGSFSTLEIQRTEQGDSAMYLCASSRAGGPGNEQFFGPGTRLTVL.

The chain is built from TRBV29-1 and TRBJ1-4, with 9 bases lining up with TRBD1. With 7 bases clipped from V and 7 bases from J, the junction kept 4 bases outside the gene matches. This CDR3 is built from 12 residues. From germline, CDR1 is SQVTM and CDR2 ANQGSEA. The CDR3 DNA sequence: TGCAGCGCTACAGGGGGCGGTGAAAAACTGTTTTTT. Protein sequence: CSATGGGEKLFF.

This clonotype has just a few counts. The rearrangement joins TRBV12-3 or TRBV12-4 to TRBJ1-3; the match to TRBD1 covers 7 bases. The CDR3 totals 16 residues. V was pared by 6 bases and J by 0 bases, with 8 bases of the junction left unmatched. The CDR3 bases are TGTGCCAGCAGCATACAGACAGGGTTCTCTGGAAACACCATATATTTT. Residues: CASSIQTGFSGNTIYF.

A few counts support this clonotype. The chain recombines TRBV7-9 with TRBJ2-5; TRBD1 matches 7 bases. CDR1 is SEHNR, CDR2 FQNEAQ, per germline (reference sequence). The J segment lost 2 bases and the V segment lost 11 bases, leaving 5 bases of the junction unmatched. This CDR3 has 12 amino acids. The CDR3 reads CAVRDRQETQYF. CDR3 in DNA: TGTGCCGTCCGGGACAGACAAGAGACCCAGTACTTC.

This clonotype was counted a few times. The V call is TRBV10-3, the J call TRBJ1-5; no definite D call. The CDR3 covers 13 residues. The V end was cut by 3 bases, the J end by 1 base, with 4 bases between. Germline V gene sequence: CDR1 ENHRY, CDR2 SYGVKD. In nucleotides, the CDR3 is TGTGCCATCAGTGACATGAGCAATCAGCCCCAGCATTTT. It codes for CAISDMSNQPQHF.

This clonotype was seen more than once but under ten times. The chain links TRBV6-4 to TRBJ2-3; TRBD1 or TRBD2 may be the D gene (5 bases each). Trimming removed 2 bases at V and 6 bases at J, with 12 bases between. The CDR3 spans 14 residues. Germline CDR1 MRHNA, CDR2 SNTAGT. The CDR3 region has the DNA TGTGCCAGCAGTGACAAAGCCCGGGGCGATACGCAGTATTTT. It yields the protein CASSDKARGDTQYF.

About this clonotype itself: The junction does not match germline at one end; this may be a read error. The chain couples TRBV5-5 to TRBJ2-5; no clear D. Looked up from germline, CDR1 is SGHKS and CDR2 is YYEKEE (reference sequence). This CDR3 contains 13 residues. For the CDR3, the DNA is TGTGCCAGCATGGCCCGCGGCCAAGAGTCCCAGTACTTC. This encodes CASMARGQESQYF.

This clonotype showed up many times. This chain joins TRBV29-1 and TRBJ2-5; D gene unclear. In germline, CDR1 is SQVTM, CDR2 ANQGSEA. The CDR3 is made up of 13 amino acids. Trimming cost V 4 bases and J 0 bases, with 9 bases left between them. CDR3 region: CSVGHTYQETQYF. The CDR3 DNA reads TGCAGCGTTGGGCACACGTACCAAGAGACCCAGTACTTC.

The genes are TRBV11-2 and TRBJ2-5, with 8 bases that match TRBD2. The V segment lost 4 bases and the J segment 5 bases; nucleotides outside the gene matches: 6. The CDR3 spans 14 residues. Germline lookup yields CDR1 SGHAT and CDR2 FQNNGV. CDR3 sequence (DNA): TGTGCCAGCAGCTGGACTAGCCGAAGGGAGACCCAGTACTTC. It codes for CASSWTSRRETQYF.